The rows below give T cell receptor beta chains drawn from one sample of a study of blood T cell repertoires in COVID-19. Data came from immunoSEQ multiplex PCR; TCRdb stores just in-frame clones and leaves some out. The table records about 25,000 clones, approximately 82% of them present only once. Sequenced sample: peripheral blood. These receptors all come from an elderly man with active or convalescent COVID-19. CDR3s include the opening cysteine and the closing phenylalanine or tryptophan. Each record gives: V gene, J gene, D gene, clone size, CDR3 protein, CDR3 DNA. D genes are given only for firm matches. Not all rows give a size; the values are once, few, many and, for expanded clones, a class.

>TRBV7-2|TRBJ2-4|-|-
CASSLGGFGGNIQYF
TGTGCCAGCAGCTTAGGGGGTTTTGGAGGAAACATTCAGTACTTC
>TRBV7-8|TRBJ2-1|-|-
CASRQRGRNEQFF
TGTGCCAGCCGCCAAAGAGGGAGGAATGAGCAGTTCTTC
>TRBV7-2|TRBJ1-5|-|-
CASSLVAGFNQPQHF
TGTGCCAGCAGCTTAGTAGCAGGGTTCAATCAGCCCCAGCATTTT
>TRBV19|TRBJ2-6|-|-
CASSLKSGQITSRANVLTF
TGTGCCAGTAGTCTAAAGTCGGGACAAATCACAAGTCGGGCCAACGTCCTGACTTTC
>TRBV12-5|TRBJ2-7|TRBD1|-
CASSGQGSYEQYF
TGTGCTAGTAGCGGACAGGGCTCCTACGAGCAGTACTTC
>TRBV15|TRBJ2-3|-|-
CATSEGLSSTDTQYF
TGTGCCACCAGCGAGGGACTCTCGAGCACAGATACGCAGTATTTT
>TRBV5-1|TRBJ2-7|-|-
CASSLSRESFEQYF
TGCGCCAGCAGCTTGAGCAGGGAATCCTTTGAGCAGTACTTC
>TRBV18|TRBJ2-1|TRBD2|-
CASSPPTSGTYNEQFF
TGTGCCAGCTCACCACCGACTAGCGGGACTTACAATGAGCAGTTCTTC
>TRBV4-2|TRBJ2-1|TRBD2|-
CASSQPPAGGTPKPYNEQFF
TGTGCCAGCAGCCAGCCCCCAGCGGGGGGGACCCCGAAACCCTACAATGAGCAGTTCTTC
>TRBV6-1|TRBJ2-1|-|-
CASSEMTGVPGEQFF
TGTGCCAGCAGTGAAATGACGGGGGTACCGGGTGAGCAGTTCTTC
>TRBV2|TRBJ1-2|-|once
CASRHKNGYTF
TGTGCCAGCAGGCACAAGAATGGCTACACCTTC
>TRBV6-5|TRBJ1-4|TRBD1|-
CASRTGARGGKLFF
TGTGCCAGCAGAACAGGGGCCCGTGGTGGAAAACTGTTTTTT
>TRBV2|TRBJ2-2|-|-
CASSSSGRGVNTGELFF
TGTGCCAGCAGTTCCTCGGGGCGCGGGGTGAACACCGGGGAGCTGTTTTTT
>TRBV10-3|TRBJ1-3|TRBD1|few
CAIMRQGASGNTIYF
TGTGCCATCATGCGGCAGGGGGCATCTGGAAACACCATATATTTT
>TRBV12-3/TRBV12-4|TRBJ2-3|-|-
CASSSADTQYF
TGTGCCAGCAGTTCCGCGGATACGCAGTATTTT
>TRBV5-4|TRBJ2-1|TRBD2|once
CASSPRLAGDNEQFF
TGTGCCAGCAGCCCTCGACTAGCGGGGGACAATGAGCAGTTCTTC
>TRBV10-3|TRBJ2-2|-|-
CAISDISKVSRLNTGELFF
TGTGCCATCAGTGATATCTCTAAAGTCTCGAGGCTAAACACCGGGGAGCTGTTTTTT
>TRBV6-1|TRBJ1-2|-|-
CASSEEGGGVNSYTF
TGTGCCAGCAGTGAAGAAGGGGGGGGAGTTAACAGCTACACCTTC
>TRBV27|TRBJ2-7|TRBD2|-
CASSFSPGGYEQYF
TGTGCCAGCAGTTTTAGTCCGGGGGGCTACGAGCAGTACTTC
>TRBV27|TRBJ2-7|TRBD2|-
CASSPALLGGTSGAYEQYF
TGTGCCAGCAGCCCAGCCTTACTGGGGGGGACTAGCGGGGCCTACGAGCAGTACTTC
>TRBV27|TRBJ2-1|-|-
CASSPTMGASYEQFF
TGTGCCAGCAGTCCGACAATGGGGGCCTCTTATGAGCAGTTCTTC
>TRBV20-1|TRBJ2-7|TRBD2|-
CSGSSGYEQYF
TGCAGTGGTTCTAGCGGCTACGAGCAGTACTTC
>TRBV18|TRBJ1-1|-|-
CASSPQPLQGGSTEAFF
TGTGCCAGCTCACCACAGCCCTTACAGGGAGGGTCCACTGAAGCTTTCTTT
>TRBV5-5|TRBJ2-1|TRBD2|-
CASSLLAGRAGEQFF
TGTGCCAGCAGCCTATTAGCCGGGAGGGCCGGTGAGCAGTTCTTC
>TRBV19|TRBJ2-7|TRBD1|-
CASSIAGQGIGEQYF
TGTGCCAGTAGTATAGCCGGACAGGGGATAGGGGAGCAGTACTTC
>TRBV29-1|TRBJ1-5|TRBD1|-
CSVATGGVGQPQHF
TGCAGCGTTGCGACAGGGGGGGTAGGTCAGCCCCAGCATTTT
>TRBV9|TRBJ2-5|-|-
CASSATHLGPAETQYF
TGTGCCAGCAGCGCAACCCACCTGGGGCCGGCGGAGACCCAGTACTTC
>TRBV20-1|TRBJ2-5|TRBD2|-
CSASILAGGPETQYF
TGCAGTGCTAGTATACTAGCGGGGGGGCCGGAGACCCAGTACTTC
>TRBV5-5|TRBJ2-1|TRBD1|-
CASSRIGTVNEQFF
TGTGCCAGCAGCCGGATAGGGACAGTCAATGAGCAGTTCTTC
>TRBV27|TRBJ2-7|-|-
CASSPSGGRYEQYF
TGTGCCAGCAGCCCGTCGGGGGGCCGATACGAGCAGTACTTC
>TRBV7-9|TRBJ1-4|TRBD1|-
CASSLATGLDEKLFF
TGTGCCAGCAGCCTAGCGACAGGGCTGGACGAAAAACTGTTTTTT
>TRBV3-1/TRBV3-2|TRBJ2-7|-|-
CASSPGVGQSYEQYF
TGTGCCAGCAGTCCCGGGGTGGGTCAGTCCTACGAGCAGTACTTC
>TRBV19|TRBJ2-2|-|-
CASSIGESGELFF
TGTGCCAGTAGTATAGGGGAGTCCGGGGAGCTGTTTTTT
>TRBV19|TRBJ2-3|-|once
CASTIIGGPQYF
TGTGCCAGTACCATTATCGGGGGGCCGCAGTATTTT
>TRBV5-1|TRBJ1-4|-|-
CASSLWGSNEKLFF
TGCGCCAGCAGCTTGTGGGGCTCAAATGAAAAACTGTTTTTT
>TRBV19|TRBJ2-7|TRBD2|once
CASSALAGDGEQYF
TGTGCCAGTAGCGCACTAGCGGGAGACGGCGAGCAGTACTTC
>TRBV5-1|TRBJ1-1|-|once
CASSLGQANTEAFF
TGCGCCAGCAGCTTGGGGCAGGCGAACACTGAAGCTTTCTTT
>TRBV2|TRBJ2-5|-|-
CARTVQETQYF
TGTGCCCGGACAGTTCAAGAGACCCAGTACTTC
>TRBV7-2|TRBJ2-3|TRBD2|-
CASSPRGASGWIVGRQYF
TGTGCCAGCAGCCCAAGAGGGGCTAGCGGATGGATAGTTGGTAGGCAGTATTTT
>TRBV6-1|TRBJ2-5|TRBD2|once
CASSEALRASGGEETQYF
TGTGCCAGCAGTGAAGCGCTTCGGGCTAGCGGGGGGGAAGAGACCCAGTACTTC
>TRBV6-6|TRBJ2-1|-|-
CASSSAGTNNEQFF
TGTGCCAGCAGTTCGGCAGGGACAAACAATGAGCAGTTCTTC